This T cell receptor (beta chain) was observed in a study of T cell repertoires in cytomegalovirus infection. One entry per CDR3 protein results from TCRdb running MiXCR on the reads. The sample contains some 400,000 distinct CDR3 sequences, around 18% of which appear only once. The length of the CDR3 is 18 residues. Trimming pared 4 bases from V and 0 bases from J, leaving 19 bases between. The source is a human donor in good health (CMV status not recorded). Some clones in this sample may be carry-over from other donors' samples. The material sequenced was PBMCs. This chain uses TRBV23-1 with TRBJ2-4; tentatively, D is TRBD1 (6 bases). TRBV23-1 is annotated as an ORF whose role is uncertain. CDR3 bases: TGCGCCAGCAGTCCCCGGGACAAGAAGGGGGTAGCCAAAAACATTCAGTACTTC. Residues: CASSPRDKKGVAKNIQYF.